Described below is a single T cell receptor beta chain sequence and its context. The CDR3 is 15 amino acids. V was clipped by 2 bases and J by 1 base; unmatched bases: 5. Germline V gene lookup returns CDR1 GTSNPN and CDR2 SVGIG (reference sequence). Before DNA extraction, roughly 0.85-10 million cryopreserved PBMC were held in the samples. Run at survey level, the immunoSEQ assay was version v3.0. Produced via immunoSEQ multiplex PCR; TCRdb's table is partial and in-frame only. Among approximately 12,000 clones listed, around 88% were seen once. This record comes from a study of long-term antiretroviral therapy in people with HIV.

Sample: unsorted PBMCs, taken 0.2 years before starting antiretroviral therapy. This sequence was found in a woman in her thirties or forties with HIV. The rearrangement links TRBV30 to TRBJ1-2; 9 bases agree with TRBD1. CDR3 in DNA: TGTGCCTGGAGTCGGAGGACAGGGGATAACTATGGCTACACCTTC. This encodes CAWSRRTGDNYGYTF.